This T cell receptor (beta chain) was sequenced in a study of T cells in Graves' hyperthyroidism and ophthalmopathy. Amplified TCR beta CDR3 regions came from RNA transcripts. HTBI primers drove first-round RT-PCR of the TCR CDR3. One entry per CDR3 protein results from TCRdb running MiXCR on the multiplex PCR reads. The sample lists hundreds of thousands of distinct CDR3 sequences; roughly 18% were seen once. The V and J ends lost 4 bases and 9 bases, in that order; junction bases with no gene match: 13. CDR1 and CDR2 (germline): DFQATT, SNEGSKA (reference sequence). CDR3 size: 14 residues. This clonotype occurred a few times.

The sequence was collected from a woman aged 18-29 years with Graves' ophthalmopathy. Material for sequencing was blood. This chain uses TRBV20-1 with TRBJ2-7; 9 bases agree with TRBD2. The DNA for the CDR3 is TGCAGTGCTACCCTAGCGGGGCTTAAGGACGGGCAGTACTTC. It is translated as CSATLAGLKDGQYF.